These 20 T cell receptor beta chains originate from one sample sequenced in a study of T-cell reconstitution after alpha-beta-depleted transplantation in children. Unique molecular identifiers were built into the TCRbeta library. TCRdb used MiXCR to reprocess the PCR reads, holding one entry per CDR3 protein. The sample carries almost 500,000 distinct CDR3 sequences, roughly an eighth recorded once. The specimen was PBMCs from the stem cell graft donor, collected from the stem cell graft. These receptors all come from a human donor who donated a stem cell graft to a child with combined immunodeficiency.

The chain is built from TRBV4-3 and TRBJ2-5; the D is unclear. The germline CDR1 and CDR2 sequences are LGHNA and YSLEER. This CDR3 has 14 amino acids. V was cut by 0 bases and J by 1 base, with 6 bases left in between. The CDR3 DNA reads as TGCGCCAGCAGCCAAGAACCAGGCCAAGAGACCCAGTACTTC. Residues: CASSQEPGQETQYF.

The rearrangement joins TRBV29-1 to TRBJ2-1; 7 bases map to TRBD1. V was pared by 5 bases and J by 8 bases, with 6 bases of the junction left unmatched. CDR1 is SQVTM, CDR2 ANQGSEA, per germline. CDR3 length: 12 residues. CDR3 DNA: TGCAGCGTTTCAGGGGGTGGGGATGAGCAGTTCTTC. Encoded protein: CSVSGGGDEQFF.

The rearrangement uses TRBV20-1 and TRBJ2-1; the match to TRBD2 covers 7 bases. CDR3 length: 15 amino acids. Trimming took 3 bases from V and 8 from J; bases not matched to a gene: 13. CDR1 DFQATT and CDR2 SNEGSKA come from the germline V gene (reference sequence). CDR3 loop: CSARGSRLASDEQFF. CDR3 nucleotide sequence: TGCAGTGCTAGGGGGTCGAGACTAGCCTCGGATGAGCAGTTCTTC.

V and J are TRBV10-3 and TRBJ2-2; 13 bases align to TRBD2. This CDR3 has 18 residues. With 4 bases clipped from V and 3 bases from J, the junction kept 8 bases outside the gene matches. CDR1 and CDR2 (germline): ENHRY, SYGVKD. The CDR3 nucleotides are TGTGCCATCAGTGGAACTAGCGGGGGGGCTATGGACACCGGGGAGCTGTTTTTT. This gives the protein CAISGTSGGAMDTGELFF.

This rearrangement joins TRBV12-3 or TRBV12-4 to TRBJ1-4; TRBD1 might be the D (6 bases). V lost 3 bases to trimming and J lost 8 bases, with 13 bases between them. The CDR3 extends over 14 amino acids. This CDR3 is CASSFMGAEEKLFF. The CDR3 DNA sequence: TGTGCCAGCAGTTTTATGGGGGCGGAGGAAAAACTGTTTTTT.

The chain uses TRBV5-5 and TRBJ2-1; D gene uncertain. The CDR3 runs to 14 residues. The V end was cut by 6 bases, the J end by 4 bases, with 14 bases between. The germline gives CDR1 SGHKS, CDR2 YYEKEE (reference sequence). CDR3 sequence reads: CASTPPNPYNEQFF. Here the CDR3 DNA reads TGTGCCAGCACCCCCCCGAATCCTTACAATGAGCAGTTCTTC. Supplemented by reference TRBV5-5 and TRBJ2-1, the full variable domain reads DAGVTQSPTHLIKTRGQQVTLRCSPISGHKSVSWYQQVLGQGPQFIFQYYEKEERGRGNFPDRFSARQFPNYSSELNVNALLLGDSALYLCASTPPNPYNEQFFGPGTRLTVL.

This clonotype was counted only a few times. V usage is TRBV5-1 and J usage is TRBJ2-2; no reliable D call. V lost 0 bases and J 4 bases, leaving 4 bases between the germline ends. The CDR3 runs to 13 residues. Germline V gene data show CDR1 as SGHRS and CDR2 as YFSETQ. The CDR3 region has the DNA TGCGCCAGCAGCTTGGAGGCCACCGGGGAGCTGTTTTTT. This sequence encodes CASSLEATGELFF.

The sample holds a few counts of this clonotype. The chain carries TRBV29-1 and TRBJ1-2, with D maybe TRBD1 (5 bases). CDR1 is SQVTM and CDR2 is ANQGSEA in the germline V gene. The ends were cut back, 5 bases at V and 3 bases at J, with 19 bases in the middle. The CDR3 spans 15 residues. CDR3 nucleotides: TGCAGCGTTTGGCCTTCGGGGACTAAATACTATGGCTACACCTTC. It encodes CSVWPSGTKYYGYTF. The full variable domain, completed using reference TRBV29-1 and TRBJ1-2, is SAVISQKPSRDICQRGTSLTIQCQVDSQVTMMFWYRQQPGQSLTLIATANQGSEATYESGFVIDKFPISRPNLTFSTLTVSNMSPEDSSIYLCSVWPSGTKYYGYTFGSGTRLTVV.

This clonotype has only a few counts. This chain connects TRBV20-1 to TRBJ2-1; the D is unclear. This CDR3 region has 11 residues. Between the trimmed V and J ends, which lost 3 bases and 6 bases, there was a span of 6 bases. In germline, CDR1 is DFQATT, CDR2 SNEGSKA (reference sequence). The CDR3: CSARDPNEQFF. CDR3 DNA sequence: TGCAGTGCTAGGGATCCCAATGAGCAGTTCTTC.

A few counts support this clonotype. DNA of the CDR3: TGTGCCAGCAGTTTAGATTTAGCGGCCTACACCGGGGAGCTGTTTTTT. Its translation is CASSLDLAAYTGELFF. The chain joins TRBV28 to TRBJ2-2, with D perhaps matching TRBD2 (6 bases). Germline CDR1 reads MDHEN; CDR2 reads SYDVKM. V was trimmed by 2 bases and J by 3 bases, leaving 13 bases between them. This CDR3 has 16 amino acids.

There are many counts of this clonotype. This chain joins TRBV6-2 or TRBV6-3 and TRBJ2-1; 7 bases line up with TRBD2. CDR3 length: 12 residues. V was clipped by 6 bases and J by 7 bases; unmatched bases: 3. Germline V gene data show CDR1 as MNHEY and CDR2 as SVGEGT. CDR3 residues: CASRKLANEQFF. The CDR3, as DNA: TGTGCCAGCAGAAAACTAGCGAATGAGCAGTTCTTC.

This clonotype was counted ten times or more. The chain uses TRBV24-1 and TRBJ1-5; no definite D call. The germline V and J ends were trimmed by 6 bases and 7 bases, with 12 bases remaining between them. The germline V gene encodes CDR1 KGHDR and CDR2 SFDVKD. This CDR3 spans 13 amino acids. In DNA form, the CDR3 reads TGTGCCACCAGTAACAGATCGAAACAGCCCCAGCATTTT. Protein: CATSNRSKQPQHF.

The table lists this clonotype with a few counts. The V and J genes are TRBV6-1 and TRBJ1-2, with a possible D match to TRBD1 (5 bases). V gave up 5 bases and J gave up 5 bases, with 15 bases separating them. The CDR3 is made up of 14 amino acids. Germline V CDR1 and CDR2: MNHNS, SASEGT. CDR3 amino acids: CASSPLGGKYGYTF. The DNA for the CDR3 is TGTGCCAGCAGTCCCCTGGGGGGGAAGTATGGCTACACCTTC.

This clonotype has at least ten counts. The chain couples TRBV6-6 to TRBJ2-3, with unresolved D. This CDR3 has 13 amino acids. Germline V lookup: CDR1 MNHNY, CDR2 SVGAGI (reference sequence). V was pared by 5 bases and J by 2 bases, with 8 bases between. The CDR3 DNA sequence: TGTGCCAGCAGTGGTAGAAACACAGATACGCAGTATTTT. This sequence encodes CASSGRNTDTQYF.

This clonotype was seen more than once but under ten times. The chain employs TRBV18 and TRBJ2-3; 9 bases map to TRBD2. Germline assignment: CDR1 KGHSH and CDR2 LQKENI. The CDR3 is made up of 17 amino acids. The V and J ends lost 3 bases and 2 bases, in that order; junction bases with no gene match: 9. The CDR3 nucleotides read TGTGCCAGCTCACCCTTGGCGGGAGGGGACGTCACAGATACGCAGTATTTT. This sequence encodes CASSPLAGGDVTDTQYF.

This clonotype was counted at least ten times. The chain's CDR3 is CATSDPGSGETQYF. DNA of the CDR3: TGTGCCACCAGTGATCCCGGCAGTGGGGAGACCCAGTACTTC. The chain combines TRBV24-1 with TRBJ2-5; D not resolved. V was clipped by 3 bases and J by 5 bases, with 12 bases between them. The germline V gene has CDR1 KGHDR and CDR2 SFDVKD. CDR3 length equals 14 residues.

This clonotype came up many times. The rearrangement joins TRBV4-3 to TRBJ2-3, with TRBD2 matching over 8 bases. The germline gives CDR1 LGHNA, CDR2 YSLEER. The CDR3 has 17 residues. V dropped 0 bases and J dropped 2; count of bases not matched to a gene: 7. The CDR3 reads CASSQDPMTSATDTQYF. The CDR3, as DNA: TGCGCCAGCAGCCAAGACCCAATGACTAGCGCCACAGATACGCAGTATTTT.

This clonotype was observed a handful of times. The J gene is TRBJ2-1, the V gene TRBV13; D might be TRBD1 or TRBD2, each matching 5 bases. Germline CDR1 and CDR2: PRHDT and FYEKMQ (reference sequence). Trimming took 7 bases from V and 9 from J, leaving 19 bases between them. The CDR3 extends over 14 amino acids. The CDR3 protein is CASNPGMPQGEQFF. CDR3 DNA: TGTGCCAGCAATCCGGGGATGCCCCAGGGTGAGCAGTTCTTC. The full variable domain, with the rest looked up from reference TRBV13 and TRBJ2-1, is AAGVIQSPRHLIKEKRETATLKCYPIPRHDTVYWYQQGPGQDPQFLISFYEKMQSDKGSIPDRFSAQQFSDYHSELNMSSLELGDSALYFCASNPGMPQGEQFFGPGTRLTVL.

J is TRBJ1-4 and V is TRBV7-6; D perhaps matches TRBD1 (6 bases). Germline CDR1 and CDR2: SGHVS and FNYEAQ. The CDR3 totals 18 residues. V was trimmed by 1 base and J by 0 bases, leaving 15 bases between them. The CDR3 region has the DNA TGTGCCAGCAGCTTAGTTTGGGCAGGGGTGGCAACTAATGAAAAACTGTTTTTT. It yields the protein CASSLVWAGVATNEKLFF.

This clonotype has ten or more counts. The rearrangement joins TRBV7-2 to TRBJ2-2; 10 bases map to TRBD2. V shed 6 bases and J 3 bases; nucleotides not matched to a gene: 1. Germline CDR1 is SGHTA and CDR2 is FQGNSA. The CDR3 extends over 14 amino acids. The CDR3, as DNA: TGTGCCAGCAGGCTAGCGGGAGACACCGGGGAGCTGTTTTTT. Its protein is CASRLAGDTGELFF.